This TCR beta chain was recovered during a study of T cells in Graves' hyperthyroidism and ophthalmopathy. Study background: Once the initial diagnosis was made, peripheral blood was obtained before any treatment.

Amplified TCR beta CDR3 regions derived from RNA transcripts. RT-PCR in the first round (using the HTBI primer set) targeted the TCR CDR3. In TCRdb, the multiplex PCR reads were re-called with MiXCR into one record per CDR3 protein. The repertoire includes roughly 180,000 distinct CDR3 sequences, over 8% of them detected once, and around 20% sits in the top ten. Blood was obtained at the first hyperthyroidism diagnosis, which preceded any ophthalmopathy symptoms. Germline assignment: CDR1 SGHVS and CDR2 FQNEAQ. The CDR3 is 15 residues long. Trimming took off 2 bases at V and 5 bases at J, with 13 bases between the two ends. This clonotype came up many times. Its target is not known. Points from the study as a whole: Most expanded thyroid clonotypes above 0.001 recurred in blood.

This TCR was recovered from a woman in her late teens or twenties with Graves' hyperthyroidism that later progressed to Graves' ophthalmopathy. V gene TRBV7-8 combines with J gene TRBJ1-5; possible D gene TRBD1, 6 bases. Sequencing was done on a sample of blood. This CDR3 is CASSLKGEWDQPQHF. The CDR3 DNA follows: TGTGCCAGCAGCTTAAAGGGGGAATGGGATCAGCCCCAGCATTTT.